Shown below are 22 T cell receptor beta chains from a single sample sequenced in a study of blood T cell repertoires in COVID-19. Profiled with immunoSEQ multiplex PCR; TCRdb holds only in-frame clones, not every one. The data show 87,000 or so clones, with about nine tenths seen just once and around 3% held by the top ten. Source material: peripheral blood. Receptors originate from a woman aged 50 to 65 with active or convalescent COVID-19.

The J gene is TRBJ2-7, the V gene TRBV5-6; 7 positions match TRBD1. This CDR3 has 13 residues. CDR1 SGHDT and CDR2 YYEEEE come from the germline V gene. With 3 bases clipped from V and 5 bases from J, the junction kept 5 bases outside the gene matches. CDR3 nucleotide sequence: TGTGCCAGCAGCTCATCAGGGGGACACGAGCAGTACTTC. Translation gives CASSSSGGHEQYF. The variable domain in full, completed from reference TRBV5-6 and TRBJ2-7, reads DAGVTQSPTHLIKTRGQQVTLRCSPKSGHDTVSWYQQALGQGPQFIFQYYEEEERQRGNFPDRFSGHQFPNYSSELNVNALLLGDSALYLCASSSSGGHEQYFGPGTRLTVT.

V usage is TRBV4-3 and J usage is TRBJ1-5; tentative D call: TRBD1 (6 bases). The CDR3 runs 15 residues. V lost 1 base and J lost 2, with 9 bases in between. Germline V gives CDR1 LGHNA, CDR2 YSLEER. The DNA for the CDR3 is TGCGCCAGCAGCCAAGTGGCAGGGGGCAATCAGCCCCAGCATTTT. As protein: CASSQVAGGNQPQHF.

J is TRBJ1-1 and V is TRBV30; perhaps TRBD1 as D (5 bases). Germline V CDR1 and CDR2: GTSNPN, SVGIG (reference sequence). V was shortened by 0 bases and J by 5 bases, with 13 bases between the two germline ends. The CDR3 extends over 14 amino acids. CDR3 nucleotide sequence: TGTGCCTGGAGTGTAGGGCAGGGTGGTACTGAAGCTTTCTTT. As protein: CAWSVGQGGTEAFF.

The V and J genes are TRBV6-2 or TRBV6-3 and TRBJ2-7; 7 positions match TRBD2. CDR3 size: 13 residues. Germline V gives CDR1 MNHEY, CDR2 SVGEGT. V gave up 7 bases and J gave up 6 bases; unmatched junction bases: 9. Here the CDR3 DNA reads TGTGCCAGCACCCCCGGCGCGGGGGTCGAGCAGTACTTC. It codes for CASTPGAGVEQYF.

This sequence joins TRBV7-3 and TRBJ2-1, with TRBD2 as a possible D gene (5 bases). CDR1 and CDR2 (germline): SGHTA, FQGTGA. The CDR3 is 13 residues long. The germline V and J ends were trimmed by 2 bases and 4 bases, with 6 bases remaining between them. CDR3 coding DNA: TGTGCCAGCAGCTTAGGGAGTTACAATGAGCAGTTCTTC. Protein sequence: CASSLGSYNEQFF.

The genes are TRBV18 and TRBJ2-3, with D possibly being TRBD2 (5 bases). The CDR3 runs 16 residues. Germline V gene data show CDR1 as KGHSH and CDR2 as LQKENI. V lost 1 base and J 5 bases, leaving 16 bases between the germline ends. CDR3 amino acids: CASSPLAPLVRDTQYF. CDR3 bases: TGTGCCAGCTCACCACTAGCGCCCCTGGTTAGAGATACGCAGTATTTT.

In its sample, this clone ranks as medium-sized. The same CDR3 arises from other DNA sequences in this sample as well. The J gene is TRBJ2-7, the V gene TRBV11-3, with TRBD2 matching 7 bases. The V gene end was trimmed by 2 bases and the J gene end by 3 bases; junction bases not matched to a gene: 4. Germline CDR1 reads SGHNT; CDR2 reads YENEEA. The CDR3 covers 14 residues. The chain's CDR3 is CASSLSGTNYEQYF. CDR3 sequence (DNA): TGTGCCAGCAGCTTAAGCGGGACTAACTACGAGCAGTACTTC.

The chain joins TRBV5-1 to TRBJ2-3; D may be TRBD1 (7 bases). The CDR3 has 16 residues. V lost 1 base, J lost 3 bases, and 15 bases lay in between. The germline gives CDR1 SGHRS, CDR2 YFSETQ. The CDR3 protein is CASSLSGGMDTDTQYF. In DNA form, the CDR3 reads TGCGCCAGCAGCTTGTCAGGGGGGATGGATACAGATACGCAGTATTTT.

This chain uses TRBV7-3 with TRBJ2-1; 7 positions agree with TRBD2. Trimming cost V 5 bases and J 8 bases; bases outside gene matches: 9. Per germline, CDR1 SGHTA and CDR2 FQGTGA. CDR3 length: 14 residues. The CDR3 spells CASSTGTMADEQFF. Written as DNA, the CDR3 is TGTGCCAGCAGCACCGGGACTATGGCTGATGAGCAGTTCTTC.

The chain employs TRBV12-3 or TRBV12-4 and TRBJ1-1; D not resolved. This CDR3 has 13 amino acids. V lost 6 bases and J 4 bases, leaving 12 bases between the germline ends. The CDR3 DNA sequence: TGTGCCAGCAGCGAGAGGGAAGGCACTGAAGCTTTCTTT. It codes for CASSEREGTEAFF.

This clone was counted only a few times. The gene calls are TRBV20-1 and TRBJ2-1, with D perhaps TRBD2 (5 bases). Germline CDR1 DFQATT, CDR2 SNEGSKA (reference sequence). This CDR3 spans 10 amino acids. The CDR3 DNA sequence: TGCAGCTTCACGGAGGTTGAGCAGTTCTTC. Protein sequence: CSFTEVEQFF.

The DNA of the CDR3 is TGTGCCAGCAGCTTAGCGCGAAGTACAGATACGCAGTATTTT. It encodes CASSLARSTDTQYF. The chain carries TRBV11-1 and TRBJ2-3; D unresolved. Germline values: CDR1 SGHAT, CDR2 FQDESV (reference sequence). The CDR3 consists of 14 residues. V was pared by 0 bases and J by 3 bases, with 7 bases between.

V and J are TRBV7-9 and TRBJ1-6; perhaps TRBD1 as D (5 bases). Germline assignment: CDR1 SEHNR and CDR2 FQNEAQ (reference sequence). The CDR3 extends over 13 amino acids. Trimming cost V 5 bases and J 6 bases, with 8 bases left between them. CDR3: CASSPQGNSPLHF. The CDR3 DNA sequence: TGTGCCAGCAGCCCCCAGGGTAATTCACCCCTCCACTTT. The whole variable domain, remainder taken from reference TRBV7-9 and TRBJ1-6, is DTGVSQNPRHKITKRGQNVTFRCDPISEHNRLYWYRQTLGQGPEFLTYFQNEAQLEKSRLLSDRFSAERPKGSFSTLEIQRTEQGDSAMYLCASSPQGNSPLHFGNGTRLTVT.

CDR3 sequence (DNA): TGTGCCAGCAGCCCTAGGGGGACAGCCACAGATACGCAGTATTTT. It specifies CASSPRGTATDTQYF. The chain has TRBV9 and TRBJ2-3, with 7 bases identical to TRBD1. This CDR3 has 15 residues. CDR1 and CDR2 from the germline V gene are SGDLS and YYNGEE. V was pared by 4 bases and J by 2 bases, with 7 bases of the junction left unmatched.

V is TRBV4-1 and J is TRBJ2-7; TRBD2 aligns across 7 bases. The CDR3 has 14 amino acids. Per the germline V gene, CDR1 is MGHRA and CDR2 is YSYEKL. After removal of 3 bases from V and 4 bases from J, the junction contained 6 bases not matched to a gene. This chain's CDR3 is CASSHGRGGYEQYF. The CDR3 DNA sequence: TGCGCCAGCAGCCACGGTAGGGGAGGGTACGAGCAGTACTTC.

The V call is TRBV11-3, the J call TRBJ2-3, with D tentatively TRBD2 (6 bases). This CDR3 comprises 14 residues. Germline V CDR1 and CDR2: SGHNT, YENEEA. V gave up 5 bases and J gave up 4 bases, with 13 bases separating them. The CDR3 sequence: CASSGQGLSDTQYF. As DNA, the CDR3 is TGTGCCAGCAGCGGTCAGGGACTTTCAGATACGCAGTATTTT. The entire variable domain, with the rest obtained from reference TRBV11-3 and TRBJ2-3, is as follows: EAGVVQSPRYKIIEKKQPVAFWCNPISGHNTLYWYLQNLGQGPELLIRYENEEAVDDSQLPKDRFSAERLKGVDSTLKIQPAELGDSAVYLCASSGQGLSDTQYFGPGTRLTVL.

With respect to this clone: At one end the junction does not follow the germline gene, possibly because of a read error. The chain uses TRBV5-1 and TRBJ2-1; 9 positions match TRBD2. Germline CDR1 SGHRS, CDR2 YFSETQ. The CDR3 runs 15 residues. The CDR3 DNA reads TGCGCCCGCAGCTTGGGGGGCGGGGGGGCGGGCGAGCAGTTCTTC. This sequence encodes CARSLGGGGAGEQFF.

The J gene is TRBJ2-7, the V gene TRBV5-6, with 10 bases aligning to TRBD2. The CDR3 spans 15 residues. Germline CDR1 is SGHDT and CDR2 is YYEEEE. V lost 0 bases to trimming and J lost 3 bases; unmatched junction nucleotides: 3. In DNA, the CDR3 is TGTGCCAGCAGCTTGGCTCTAGCGGGGGTCTACGAGCAGTACTTC. Translating gives CASSLALAGVYEQYF.

The chain recombines TRBV6-5 with TRBJ1-4, with 9 bases fitting TRBD1. J lost 6 bases, V lost 6 bases, and 8 bases had no gene match. There are 15 residues in the CDR3. Germline CDR1 MNHEY, CDR2 SVGAGI. CDR3 sequence reads: CASRDTGGSDEKLFF. Here the CDR3 DNA reads TGTGCCAGCAGAGATACAGGGGGCTCGGATGAAAAACTGTTTTTT.

V is TRBV2 and J is TRBJ2-3; D remains unclear. This CDR3 is built from 15 residues. V gave up 6 bases and J gave up 0 bases, with 13 bases separating them. Germline-derived CDR1 and CDR2 are SNHLY and FYNNEI. The CDR3 bases are TGTGCCAGCAGCCCTACTGCCCACAGCACAGATACGCAGTATTTT. Translated: CASSPTAHSTDTQYF.

The chain recombines TRBV19 with TRBJ1-1; weak D call: TRBD1 (5 bases). V was cut by 3 bases and J by 5 bases, with 16 bases left in between. The CDR3 is made up of 15 amino acids. Germline CDR1 reads LNHDA; CDR2 reads SQIVND (reference sequence). Here the CDR3 reads CASSMPQGFLTEAFF. The CDR3 nucleotides are TGTGCCAGTAGTATGCCTCAGGGATTTTTGACTGAAGCTTTCTTT.

The chain uses TRBV30 and TRBJ1-1; no definite D call. The CDR3 extends over 14 amino acids. CDR1 is GTSNPN, CDR2 SVGIG, per germline (reference sequence). V was shortened by 0 bases and J by 4 bases, with 12 bases between the two germline ends. The chain's CDR3 is CAWSVSAVGTEAFF. The CDR3 DNA reads TGTGCCTGGAGTGTATCGGCGGTGGGCACTGAAGCTTTCTTT. The full variable domain, rest sourced from reference TRBV30 and TRBJ1-1, is SQTIHQWPATLVQPVGSPLSLECTVEGTSNPNLYWYRQAAGRGLQLLFYSVGIGQISSEVPQNLSASRPQDRQFILSSKKLLLSDSGFYLCAWSVSAVGTEAFFGQGTRLTVV.